This TCR beta chain was identified during a study of vaccination effects on CD4 cells after COVID-19. Study-level information: Post-vaccine sampling occurred a median 72 days after the second dose. Study-wide results and caveats: Relatively few convalescent patients took part in the study, which had no early post-infection timepoints. Infection-derived and vaccine-derived clones contracted markedly late after vaccination.

Peptide-pool stimulation followed by sequencing identified expanded antigen-specific CD4+ clonotypes in the ViraFEST assay. Culture proceeded for nine to eleven days, and CD4+ T cells were then isolated. Two-dose BNT162b2 or mRNA-1273 vaccination was given to participants. The CDR3 is 12 amino acids. Trimming took 0 bases from V and 5 from J, leaving 4 bases between them. In germline, CDR1 is LNHNV, CDR2 YYDKDF (reference sequence). TCRdb keeps only in-frame clones here, not all; method: immunoSEQ multiplex PCR. The top ten hold about 14% of the sample, which has 40,000 to 50,000 clones, over 60% seen once. This clone was seen a few times. Its target is unknown.

The input for sequencing was CD4+ T cells from PBMCs cultured with HCoV-OC43 spike peptides, taken after COVID-19 vaccination. Regarding subset: HCoV-OC43 spike overlapping peptide pool stimulation. The chain recombines TRBV15 with TRBJ2-5; D is unresolved. This TCR was sampled from a human donor who received a COVID-19 vaccine. The CDR3 DNA reads as TGTGCCACCAGCAGAGATGCGGAGACCCAGTACTTC. Its protein is CATSRDAETQYF. Full variable domain (outside the CDR3, taken from reference TRBV15 and TRBJ2-5): DAMVIQNPRYQVTQFGKPVTLSCSQTLNHNVMYWYQQKSSQAPKLLFHYYDKDFNNEADTPDNFQSRRPNTSFCFLDIRSPGLGDTAMYLCATSRDAETQYFGPGTRLLVL.